These T cell receptor beta chains were read from a single sample in a study of cytomegalovirus exposure and HLA in healthy donors. Sequencing used immunoSEQ multiplex PCR; TCRdb keeps in-frame clones, though not all of them. The sample has more than 110,000 clones; roughly 77% are singletons. The sequenced sample consisted of PBMCs. The receptors were sampled from a male donor in good health and CMV-seronegative. Both conserved end residues are part of each CDR3. Fields, in order: J gene, clone size, V gene, CDR3 protein. For some rows the clone size is stated as once, few or many, or as a class when expanded; others skip it.

TRBJ2-2	-	TRBV7-3	CASSSAWGDGELFF
TRBJ2-3	-	TRBV29-1	CSATGTGGADTQYF
TRBJ2-3	-	TRBV19	CASTRTGQTDTQYF
TRBJ2-7	-	TRBV15	CATSVGTSETYEQYF
TRBJ2-2	-	TRBV6-1	CASTPWRADTGELFF
TRBJ2-7	-	TRBV6-5	CASRQGAYYGQYF
TRBJ1-2	-	TRBV28	CASRTPGTGDGYTF
TRBJ2-1	-	TRBV11-3	CASSLRGSYNEQFF
TRBJ2-3	-	TRBV18	CASSPIWRPTDTQYF
TRBJ2-7	few	TRBV10-1	CASTLSGMVYEQYF
TRBJ2-5	-	TRBV5-4	CASSLQQRAAGETQYF
TRBJ1-3	once	TRBV4-1	CASSQGLYRGNTIYF
TRBJ2-7	-	TRBV2	CASKTSGIEVYEQYF
TRBJ2-1	few	TRBV6-5	CASRRTNRGDEQFF
TRBJ2-2	-	TRBV7-9	CASSPEENGELFF
TRBJ2-2	-	TRBV5-1	CASSLTGEITGELFF
TRBJ2-3	-	TRBV10-1	CASSEERAFGRNTQYF
TRBJ2-1	-	TRBV9	CASSVTPGLAGPNEQFF
-	-	TRBV2	CARGVAGAVHEQYF
TRBJ1-5	-	TRBV19	CASSKYGTGDNQPQHF
TRBJ2-5	-	TRBV9	CASSPGATSEFQETQYF
TRBJ2-3	-	TRBV19	CASSPGQGVLGTQYF
TRBJ1-2	-	TRBV28	CASTTSGGGSYGYTF
TRBJ2-5	-	TRBV7-2	CASSLLFRDRGRETQYF
TRBJ2-3	-	TRBV30	CAWRGWRVEETDTQYF
TRBJ2-2	-	TRBV6-4	CASSPQTSGITGELFF
TRBJ2-3	-	TRBV7-6	CASSRQGTSQTDTQYF
TRBJ2-5	-	TRBV27	CASRKTGNGETQYF
TRBJ1-3	-	TRBV6-1	CASRLRGGPGNTIYF
TRBJ2-7	-	TRBV11-2	CASSPVGRSTGQGYEQYF
TRBJ2-1	-	TRBV5-6	CASSFRRGRVGNEQFF